Described below is a single TCR beta chain sequence and its context. The CDR3 length is 13 residues. V lost 4 bases and J lost 6; bases outside the gene matches: 6. Germline lookup yields CDR1 SGHRS and CDR2 YFSETQ. The sample belongs to a study of blood T cell repertoires in COVID-19. About the research overall: From the United States, Italy and Spain came samples of acute and convalescent COVID-19. The cDNA or gDNA used as material had been derived from T cells, B-cell-depleted T cells, or PBMCs.

Original processing methods: By means of reference gene primer amplification, nucleated cell counts were estimated. Here immunoSEQ multiplex PCR was the method, and the copy in TCRdb shows in-frame clones only, minus some. The DNA gave D and trimming, while V, J and clone size come from that table. The data contain around 60,000 clones, around 77% of them singletons. Enrollment of patients from Seattle took place during active infection, with longitudinal follow-up. V usage is TRBV5-1 and J usage is TRBJ2-7, with 8 nucleotides matching TRBD1. The source of this sequence is a woman in her sixties or seventies with COVID-19, enrolled during active disease. Sequenced: peripheral blood. In DNA, the CDR3 is TGCGCCAGCAGCAGGGACAGGACCGGCGAGCAGTACTTC. Its protein is CASSRDRTGEQYF. The entire variable domain, with the rest obtained from reference TRBV5-1 and TRBJ2-7, is as follows: KAGVTQTPRYLIKTRGQQVTLSCSPISGHRSVSWYQQTPGQGLQFLFEYFSETQRNKGNFPGRFSGRQFSNSRSEMNVSTLELGDSALYLCASSRDRTGEQYFGPGTRLTVT.